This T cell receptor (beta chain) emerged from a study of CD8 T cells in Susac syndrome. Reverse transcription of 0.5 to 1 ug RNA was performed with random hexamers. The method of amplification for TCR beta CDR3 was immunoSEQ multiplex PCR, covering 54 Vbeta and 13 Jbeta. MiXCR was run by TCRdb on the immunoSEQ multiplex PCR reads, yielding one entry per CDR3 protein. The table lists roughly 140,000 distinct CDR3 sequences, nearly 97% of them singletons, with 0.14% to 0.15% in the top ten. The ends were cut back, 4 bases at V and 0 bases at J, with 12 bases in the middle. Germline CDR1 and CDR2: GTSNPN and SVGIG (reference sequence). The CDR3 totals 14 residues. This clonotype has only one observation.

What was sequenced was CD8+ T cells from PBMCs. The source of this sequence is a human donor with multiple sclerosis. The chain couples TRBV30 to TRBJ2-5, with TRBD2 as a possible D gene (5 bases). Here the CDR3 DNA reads TGTGCCTGGACTCTGGACTCGTACCAAGAGACCCAGTACTTC. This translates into CAWTLDSYQETQYF.